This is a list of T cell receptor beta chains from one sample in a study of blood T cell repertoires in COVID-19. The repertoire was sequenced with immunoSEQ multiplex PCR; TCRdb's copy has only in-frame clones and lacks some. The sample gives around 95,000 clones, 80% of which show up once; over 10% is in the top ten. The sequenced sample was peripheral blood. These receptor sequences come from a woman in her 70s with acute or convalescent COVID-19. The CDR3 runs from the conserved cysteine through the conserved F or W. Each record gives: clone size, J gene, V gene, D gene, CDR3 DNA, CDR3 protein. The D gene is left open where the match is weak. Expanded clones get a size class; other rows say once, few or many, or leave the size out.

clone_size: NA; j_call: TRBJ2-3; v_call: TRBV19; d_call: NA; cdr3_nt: TGTGCCAGTAGTATAGGCAGGGGATCCACAGATACGCAGTATTTT; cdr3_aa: CASSIGRGSTDTQYF
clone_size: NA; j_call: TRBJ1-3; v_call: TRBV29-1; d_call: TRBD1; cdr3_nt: TGCAGCGTTGGCCAGAAGGGGGCTCATTCTGGAAACACCATATATTTT; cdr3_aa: CSVGQKGAHSGNTIYF
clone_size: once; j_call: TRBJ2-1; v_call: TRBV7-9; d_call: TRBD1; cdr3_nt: TGTGCCAGCAGCCCAACGACAGGGAGATCCTACAATGAGCAGTTCTTC; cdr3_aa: CASSPTTGRSYNEQFF
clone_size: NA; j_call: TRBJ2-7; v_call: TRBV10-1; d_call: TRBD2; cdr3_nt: TGCGCCAGCAGTGGCGGGGGGGCCACTAGGTTCAACGAGCAGTACTTC; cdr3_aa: CASSGGGATRFNEQYF
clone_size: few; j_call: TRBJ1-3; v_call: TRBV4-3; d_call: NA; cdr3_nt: TGCGCCAGCAGCTCAGCGGACGCCAGAAGCTCTGGAAACACCATATATTTT; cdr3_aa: CASSSADARSSGNTIYF
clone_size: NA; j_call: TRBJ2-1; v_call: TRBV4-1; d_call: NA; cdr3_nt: TGCGCCAGCAGCCAACGGGAAAGAACCTACAATGAGCAGTTCTTC; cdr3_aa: CASSQRERTYNEQFF
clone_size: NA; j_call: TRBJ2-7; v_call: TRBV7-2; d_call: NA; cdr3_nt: TGTGCCAGCACCACCCTGGGCGGGTACGAGCAGTACTTC; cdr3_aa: CASTTLGGYEQYF
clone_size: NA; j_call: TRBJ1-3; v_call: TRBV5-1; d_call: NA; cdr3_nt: TGCGCCAGCGGATCAGGGTCGGTTTTCTCTGGAAACACCATATATTTT; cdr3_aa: CASGSGSVFSGNTIYF
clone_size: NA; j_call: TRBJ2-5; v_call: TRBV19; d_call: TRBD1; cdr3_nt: TGTGCCAGTAGCACCGACAGGGGATCCCAAGAGACCCAGTACTTC; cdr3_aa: CASSTDRGSQETQYF
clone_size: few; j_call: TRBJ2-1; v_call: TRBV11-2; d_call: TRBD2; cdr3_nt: TGTGCCAGCAGCCTAGCGGGAGCCTACAATGAGCAGTTCTTC; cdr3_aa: CASSLAGAYNEQFF
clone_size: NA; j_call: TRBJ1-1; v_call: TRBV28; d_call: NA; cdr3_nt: TGTGCCAGCAGCACCATCCAGGTTGAGAACACTGAAGCTTTCTTT; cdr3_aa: CASSTIQVENTEAFF
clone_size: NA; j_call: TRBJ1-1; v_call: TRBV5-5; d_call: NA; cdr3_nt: TGTGCCAGCAGCCCACTGACAGGCACTGAAGCTTTCTTT; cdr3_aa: CASSPLTGTEAFF
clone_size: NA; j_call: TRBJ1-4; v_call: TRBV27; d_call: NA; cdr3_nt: TGTGCCAGCAGTTTATCTGGGCAGGGGAGGGCAACTAATGAAAAACTGTTTTTT; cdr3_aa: CASSLSGQGRATNEKLFF
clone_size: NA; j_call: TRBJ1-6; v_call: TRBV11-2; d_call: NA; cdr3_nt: TGTGCCAGCAGCTTAGAGGGCAATTCACCCCTCCACTTT; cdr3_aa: CASSLEGNSPLHF
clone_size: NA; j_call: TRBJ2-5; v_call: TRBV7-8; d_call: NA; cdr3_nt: TGTGCCAGCAGCCGTCGGGCCGGACATCCGCAAGAGACCCAGTACTTC; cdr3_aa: CASSRRAGHPQETQYF
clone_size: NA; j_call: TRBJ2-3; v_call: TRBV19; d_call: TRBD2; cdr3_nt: TGTGCCAGTAGTATAGGAGGAGCGGGGGGCACAGATACGCAGTATTTT; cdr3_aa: CASSIGGAGGTDTQYF
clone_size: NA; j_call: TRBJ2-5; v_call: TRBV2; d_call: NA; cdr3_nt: TGTGCCAGCGGTGAGAAGGAACTTGCTCGGGAGAACTTC; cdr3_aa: CASGEKELARENF
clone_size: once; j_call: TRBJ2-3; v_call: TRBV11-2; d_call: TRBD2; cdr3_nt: TGTGCCAGCAGCTCGGGACTAGCGGGGGGCACAGATACGCAGTATTTT; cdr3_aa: CASSSGLAGGTDTQYF
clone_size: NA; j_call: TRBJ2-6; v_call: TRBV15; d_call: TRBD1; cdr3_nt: TGTGCCACCAGCAGGATACTTTGGGACAGGAGAATCTCTGGGGCCAACGTCCTGACTTTC; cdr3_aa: CATSRILWDRRISGANVLTF
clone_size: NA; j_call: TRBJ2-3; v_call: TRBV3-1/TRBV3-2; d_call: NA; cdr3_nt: TGTGCCAGCAGCCCGAGCGTAGCAGATACGCAGTATTTT; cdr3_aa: CASSPSVADTQYF
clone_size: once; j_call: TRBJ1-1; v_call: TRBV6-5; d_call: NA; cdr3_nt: TGTGCCAGCAGGTCGGGGGGGACTGAAGCTTTCTTT; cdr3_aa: CASRSGGTEAFF
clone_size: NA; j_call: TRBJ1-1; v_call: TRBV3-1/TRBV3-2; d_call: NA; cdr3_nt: TGTGCCAGCAGCCAAGGGGCGGGCAGCACTGAAGCTTTCTTT; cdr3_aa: CASSQGAGSTEAFF
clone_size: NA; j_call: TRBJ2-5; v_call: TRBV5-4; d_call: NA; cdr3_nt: TGTGCCAGCAGCTTCAAGGGGTCCATGGAGACCCAGTACTTC; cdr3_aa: CASSFKGSMETQYF
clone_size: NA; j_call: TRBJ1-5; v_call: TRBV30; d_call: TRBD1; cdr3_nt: TGTGCCTGGAGCGACCAGGACAGGGGAAATCAGCCCCAGCATTTT; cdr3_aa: CAWSDQDRGNQPQHF
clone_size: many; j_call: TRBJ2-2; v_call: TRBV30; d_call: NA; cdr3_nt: TGTGCCTGGAGACGAGCCTCCACCGGGGAGCTGTTTTTT; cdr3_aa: CAWRRASTGELFF
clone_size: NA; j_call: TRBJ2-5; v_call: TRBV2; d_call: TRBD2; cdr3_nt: TGTGCCAGCAGCCAAACTAGCGGGGGGGCCCGGGAGACCCAGTACTTC; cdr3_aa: CASSQTSGGARETQYF
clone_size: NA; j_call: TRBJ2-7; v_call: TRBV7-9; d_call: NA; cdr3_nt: TGTGCCAGCAGCTTAAACGGCGAGCAGTACTTC; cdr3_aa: CASSLNGEQYF
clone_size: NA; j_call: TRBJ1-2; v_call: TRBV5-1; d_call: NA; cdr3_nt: TGCGCCAGCAGCTTGGAGGGGTTCTATGGCTACACCTTC; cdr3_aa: CASSLEGFYGYTF
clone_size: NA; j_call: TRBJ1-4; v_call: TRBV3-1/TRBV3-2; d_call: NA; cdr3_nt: TGTGCCAGCAGTCTAGCTAATGAAAAACTGTTTTTT; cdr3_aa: CASSLANEKLFF
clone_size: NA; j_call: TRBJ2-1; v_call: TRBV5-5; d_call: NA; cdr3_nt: TGTGCCAGCAGCTCCCTCCTGACAGACTCTAATGCCTACAATGAGCAGTTCTTC; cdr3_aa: CASSSLLTDSNAYNEQFF
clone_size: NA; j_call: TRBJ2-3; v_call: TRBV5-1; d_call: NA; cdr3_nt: TGCGCCAGCAGCCCAGGAGGTTCAGGGACTAGCACAGATACGCAGTATTTT; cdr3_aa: CASSPGGSGTSTDTQYF
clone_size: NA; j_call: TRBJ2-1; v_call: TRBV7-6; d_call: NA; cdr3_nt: TGTGCCAGCAGCTTAGGGGGCGCATACTACAATGAGCAGTTCTTC; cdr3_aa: CASSLGGAYYNEQFF
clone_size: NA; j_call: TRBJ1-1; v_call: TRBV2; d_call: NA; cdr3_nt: TGTGCCAGCCCAACAGGGTTGAACACTGAAGCTTTCTTT; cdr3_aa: CASPTGLNTEAFF
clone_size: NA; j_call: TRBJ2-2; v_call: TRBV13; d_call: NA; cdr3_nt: TGTGCCAGCAGCTTAGGGGTACAGGGAGTTACCACCGGGGAGCTGTTTTTT; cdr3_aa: CASSLGVQGVTTGELFF
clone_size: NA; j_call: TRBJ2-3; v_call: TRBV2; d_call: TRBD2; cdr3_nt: TGTGCCAGCAGGGGCCCTAGCGGGGGGGCGGACACGCAGTATTTT; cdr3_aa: CASRGPSGGADTQYF
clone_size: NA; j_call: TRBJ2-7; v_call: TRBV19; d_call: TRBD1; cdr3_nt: TGTGCCAGTAGTATAGCCCAGGGGGCCTCCACCTACGAGCAGTACTTC; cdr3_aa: CASSIAQGASTYEQYF
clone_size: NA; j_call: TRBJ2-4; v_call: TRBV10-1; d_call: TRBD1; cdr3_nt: TGCGCCAGCAGTAGGACAGGGCGCCGGGACATTCAGTACTTC; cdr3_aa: CASSRTGRRDIQYF
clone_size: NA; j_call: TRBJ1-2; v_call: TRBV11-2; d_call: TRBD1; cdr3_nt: TGTGCCAGCAGCTTAGACAGGACAGGTATCGGCTACACCTTC; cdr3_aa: CASSLDRTGIGYTF
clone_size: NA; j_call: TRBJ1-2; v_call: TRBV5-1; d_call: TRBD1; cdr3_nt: TGCGCCAGCACCTGGGGGCAGGGGGATGGCTACACCTTC; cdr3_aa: CASTWGQGDGYTF
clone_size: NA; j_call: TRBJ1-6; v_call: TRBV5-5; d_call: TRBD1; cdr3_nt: TGTGCCAGCAGCCAGACTCCGGGACAGGGGGCTTGGTCACCCCTCCACTTT; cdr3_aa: CASSQTPGQGAWSPLHF
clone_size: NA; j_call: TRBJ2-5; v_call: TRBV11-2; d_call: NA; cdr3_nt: TGTGCCAGCAGCTCGGAAGACAGGAGCCAAGAGACCCAGTACTTC; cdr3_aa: CASSSEDRSQETQYF
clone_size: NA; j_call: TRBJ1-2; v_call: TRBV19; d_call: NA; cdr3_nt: TGTGCCAGTAGTCAAAACTCCCGTAACTATGGCTACACCTTC; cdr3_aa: CASSQNSRNYGYTF
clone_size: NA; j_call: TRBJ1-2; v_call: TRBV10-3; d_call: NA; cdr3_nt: TGTGCCATCAGTGAGGATGCGGGGGCGGATGGCTACACCTTC; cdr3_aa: CAISEDAGADGYTF
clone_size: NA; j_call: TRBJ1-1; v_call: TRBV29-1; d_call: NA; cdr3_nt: TGCAGCGTTGAACTGAGCCTCAACACTGAAGCTTTCTTT; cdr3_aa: CSVELSLNTEAFF
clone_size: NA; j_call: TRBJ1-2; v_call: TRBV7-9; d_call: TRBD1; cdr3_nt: TGTGCCAGCAGCCGGGGGACAGGGTCAGCTAACTATGGCTACACCTTC; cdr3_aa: CASSRGTGSANYGYTF
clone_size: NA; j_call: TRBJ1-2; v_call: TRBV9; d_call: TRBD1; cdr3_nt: TGTGCCAGCAGCGTGGGGACAGGGGCTAACTATGGCTACACCTTC; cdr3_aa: CASSVGTGANYGYTF
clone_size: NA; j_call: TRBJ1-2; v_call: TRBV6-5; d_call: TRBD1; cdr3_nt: TGTGCCAGCAGTAGACGACAGGGAGACTATGGCTACACCTTC; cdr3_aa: CASSRRQGDYGYTF
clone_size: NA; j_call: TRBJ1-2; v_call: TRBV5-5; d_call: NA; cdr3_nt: TGTGCCAGCAGCTTGGAGTTGGGGCGGAGTGGCTACACCTTC; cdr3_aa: CASSLELGRSGYTF
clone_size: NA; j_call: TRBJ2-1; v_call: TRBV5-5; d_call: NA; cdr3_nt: TGTGCCAGCAGCTGGGCCTTACCAGACAATGAGCAGTTCTTC; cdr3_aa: CASSWALPDNEQFF
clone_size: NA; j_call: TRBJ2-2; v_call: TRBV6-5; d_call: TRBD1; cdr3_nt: TGTGCCAGCAAAAGACAGGGGGACACCGGGGAGCTGTTTTTT; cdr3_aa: CASKRQGDTGELFF
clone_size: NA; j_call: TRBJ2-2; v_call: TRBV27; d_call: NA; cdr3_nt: TGTGCCAGCAGTCGCCAGGGGAACACCGGGGAGCTGTTTTTT; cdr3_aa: CASSRQGNTGELFF
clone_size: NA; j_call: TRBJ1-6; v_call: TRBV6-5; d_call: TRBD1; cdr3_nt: TGTGCCAGCATACGGGACAGGGGTAATTCACCCCTCCACTTT; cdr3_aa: CASIRDRGNSPLHF